The sequence of this T cell receptor (beta chain) was determined in a study of technical replicates of blood from a few donors. With 1 base removed from V and 2 bases from J, the gap between germline ends came to 13 bases. CDR1 and CDR2 from the germline V gene are MGHRA and YSYEKL. The CDR3 is 16 amino acids. TCRdb's table, derived via immunoSEQ multiplex PCR, lists solely in-frame clones and lacks some. Here the sample spans 55,000 to 80,000 clones, around 93% being singletons. This TCR derives from a human donor in good health. The chain employs TRBV4-1 and TRBJ2-3; D is unresolved. Sequences were obtained from T cells isolated from PBMCs. The CDR3 nucleotides are TGCGCCAGCAGCCAAGCTGGTTTGGTGGCCACAGATACGCAGTATTTT. It encodes CASSQAGLVATDTQYF.